This TCR beta chain was identified during a study of early T cells in non-severe SARS-CoV-2 infection (dated by TCRdb to the early 2020s). Notes on the research overall: Because TCR sequencing was done on bulk RNA from unsorted whole blood, the alpha and beta chains could not be paired. Study-wide findings and limitations: Matching against VDJdb was skewed toward anti-spike CD8 responses, likely underestimated virus-specific expansions, and missed private and CD4 specificities.

Taken from cysteine to phenylalanine, the CDR3 has 12 residues. The CDR3 DNA has 36 bases and is translated from base 1. CDR1 and CDR2 are read off the germline V gene as MNHEY and SVGEGT. V is cut by 0 bases and J by 7 bases, and the space between the germline ends is 7 bases. This clonotype has at least ten counts. Which antigen it targets is not known. No quality values exist for individual bases; no much larger clone is one base distant. To prepare the library, 5' RACE was applied. Sequenced using a NextSeq 500. To correct for sequencing error and PCR bias, the TCR library protocol tagged individual cDNA molecules with unique molecular identifiers. TCR alpha and beta chains were both sequenced, and the abundances of alpha and beta sequences in each sample were closely correlated with each other. From the authors' description of their analysis: Decombinator V4 was used to annotate TCR sequences for V gene, J gene and CDR3. TCRs were defined as expanded if a significant change between any two time points was detected under a Poisson model with p below 0.0001. TCR abundances were normalised to the total number of TCRs sequenced per sample and were expressed as counts per million. TRAV1-2 paired with TRAJ12, TRAJ20 or TRAJ33 defined MAIT TCRs, while TRAV10 paired with TRAJ18 defined iNKT TCRs. VDJdb, accessed 1 November 2021, was searched for CMV, EBV and SARS-CoV-2 annotated TCRs, excluding TCRs annotated for multiple antigens. TCRdb handled the public reads itself, with Q25 trimming in fastp and clone calling in MiXCR, and kept productive beta chains. Under each unique CDR3 protein, matching rows form one entry showing the most common genes and DNA. TCRdb's processing, not the authors', yielded these V and J calls. In this sample the table shows about 48,000 distinct CDR3 sequences, 7% to 9% of which occur a single time. The top ten clonotypes cover 5% to 6.5% of the sample.

Set within a cohort of healthcare workers in London, UK, this nested case-control study involved weekly PCR testing of nasopharyngeal swabs along with blood sampling. Healthcare workers were enrolled in the week of the UK lockdown, from 23 to 31 March 2020, and were followed every week for up to roughly 15 weeks. This TCR was sampled from an adult who was a healthcare worker with PCR-confirmed SARS-CoV-2 infection or an uninfected control (not recorded which). The chain is assembled from TRBV6-2 or TRBV6-3 and TRBJ2-7, with an unclear D gene assignment. Sequenced material: whole blood. The DNA reads TGTGCCAGCAGTTACTCATCTTGGGAGCAGTACTTC. This gives the protein CASSYSSWEQYF.